Below, one T cell receptor beta chain is given with its context. In the same sample, other DNA sequences code for this CDR3. The data stem from a study of blood T cell repertoires in COVID-19. The data were produced by immunoSEQ multiplex PCR, yet TCRdb's version contains in-frame clones alone and is incomplete. The sample lists more than 45,000 clones, around 89% seen once, with roughly 1.4% in the top ten. The sequenced sample was peripheral blood. The source of this sequence is a man aged 55 to 70 with acute or convalescent COVID-19.

The CDR3 loop is CASSLDSHNSPLHF. The CDR3 DNA sequence: TGTGCCAGCAGCTTAGACAGCCACAATTCACCCCTCCACTTT. The J gene is TRBJ1-6, the V gene TRBV7-2; no clear D. The CDR3 length is 14 residues. Between the trimmed V and J ends, which lost 1 base and 7 bases, there was a span of 8 bases. Germline V gene lookup returns CDR1 SGHTA and CDR2 FQGNSA.